This record covers a single T cell receptor (beta chain). The antigen is undetermined. Its ends do not fully match the called genes, so a read error is possible. The sample comes from a study of blood T cells in healthy people across ages. As for the study in general: Per two T cells, about one barcoded beta molecule was captured through template switching. The study's findings and limits: Unsorted PBMCs prevented conclusive naive versus antigen-experienced comparison.

Primers used in a second PCR of roughly 6 to 11 cycles were a sample-barcoded 5' primer and a J-beta primer mix. TCRdb re-called the 5' RACE reads through MiXCR, storing one row per CDR3 protein. The sample holds around 1,000,000 distinct CDR3 sequences, under 30% seen once. There are 14 residues in the CDR3. Germline V gene sequence: CDR1 SGHTA, CDR2 FQGTGA. This same sample was also part of a study on T cells of mothers and their children. From that second work: Each child contributed several million TCR beta CDR3 reads, while each mother contributed over 8 million. A slight, non-significant increase in overlap was found for related mother-child pairs relative to unrelated pairs.

J is TRBJ1-2 and V is TRBV7-3; the match to TRBD1 covers 9 bases. The clonotype comes from a girl aged 2-10 years in good health. Sequenced: blood. CDR3 region: CASSPGQGGYGCTF. For the CDR3, the DNA is TGTGCCAGCAGCCCGGGACAGGGAGGGTATGGCTGCACCTTC. Using reference TRBV7-3 and TRBJ1-2 for the parts outside the CDR3, the full variable domain is GAGVSQTPSNKVTEKGKYVELRCDPISGHTALYWYRQSLGQGPEFLIYFQGTGAADDSGLPNDRFFAVRPEGSVSTLKIQRTERGDSAVYLCASSPGQGGYGCTFGSGTRLTVV.